This TCR beta chain was profiled in a study of T cells in Graves' hyperthyroidism and ophthalmopathy. Study as a whole: Peripheral blood samples were taken at initial diagnosis, prior to any treatment.

This clonotype has ten or more counts. Criteria for exclusion of patients were uncontrolled infection, other autoimmune disease, pregnancy or lactation. Diagnosing involved the use of clinical symptoms, serum thyroxine and TRAb, thyroid ultrasound and orbital computed tomography. Template material for amplifying TCR beta CDR3 regions consisted of RNA transcripts. When the TCR CDR3 underwent first-round RT-PCR, the HTBI primer set was used. TCRdb independently ran MiXCR on the multiplex PCR reads; one entry per CDR3 protein. The sample consists of about 300,000 distinct CDR3 sequences, about 15% of them appearing once. The TCR was taken from a man aged 25 to 45 with Graves' hyperthyroidism. Sequencing was done on a sample of blood.

CDR3 in amino acids: CASRGISYEQYF. CDR3 bases: TGTGCCAGCAGGGGGATCTCCTACGAGCAGTACTTC. This chain connects TRBV27 to TRBJ2-7; no clear D gene. The CDR3 is 12 amino acids. Germline V gene lookup returns CDR1 MNHEY and CDR2 SMNVEV (reference sequence). Trimming shortened V by 6 bases and J by 0 bases, and 6 bases separated the two germline ends.